This TCR beta chain is from a study of blood T cells in healthy people across ages. CDR3 length equals 15 residues. V lost 5 bases and J lost 7; bases outside the gene matches: 9. CDR1 is SNHLY, CDR2 FYNNEI, per germline. As for this clonotype: Antigen unknown.

Study outcomes and limitations: Aged donors had fewer naive CD4+ cells and lower diversity than long-lived donors. PBMC samples, being unsorted, prevented any conclusive comparison of naive and antigen-experienced cells.

PCR was performed a second time for 7 to 11 cycles using a sample-barcoded 5' primer and a J-beta primer mix. TCRdb analysed the 5' RACE reads with MiXCR anew, one entry per CDR3 protein. The sample contains around 2 million distinct CDR3 sequences, roughly two fifths of which appear only once. The sample consisted of blood. This TCR came from a human donor in good health. The chain recombines TRBV2 with TRBJ2-5, with 11 bases aligning to TRBD1. The CDR3 DNA sequence: TGTGCCAGCAGTAGGGACAGGGGGATCTCGGGGACCCAGTACTTC. It encodes CASSRDRGISGTQYF.